These 27 T cell receptor beta chains were sequenced from one sample in a study of T cell repertoires in cytomegalovirus infection. Each CDR3 protein is one row after TCRdb ran MiXCR on the reads. The table includes about 600,000 distinct CDR3 sequences, 20% to 30% detected once. The sequenced sample was CD8+ T cells from PBMCs. These receptors all come from a human donor in good health (CMV status not recorded). Some clones in this sample may be carry-over from other donors' samples.

As for this clonotype: A read error is likely, as this CDR3 ends without the conserved phenylalanine or tryptophan. The rearrangement uses TRBV10-2 and TRBJ2-7; D gene ambiguous. This CDR3 spans 13 amino acids. CDR1 is WSHSY, CDR2 SAAADI, per germline. The germline V and J ends were trimmed by 7 bases and 3 bases, with 13 bases remaining between them. Here the CDR3 DNA reads TGCGCCAGCATTCTAGGTTGGGGCTACGAGCAGTACTCC. Protein product: CASILGWGYEQYS.

Remarks on this clonotype: A read error may be the cause here, since a much bigger clone is one base away. The chain links TRBV25-1 to TRBJ2-7; perhaps TRBD1 as D (6 bases). Germline CDR1 reads MGHDK; CDR2 reads SYGVNS. The CDR3 contains 15 residues. In DNA, the CDR3 is TGTACCAGCAGTCCTCACAAAGGGGGTGCCTACGAGCAGTACTTC. It translates to CTSSPHKGGAYEQYF.

This clonotype occurred many times. The gene calls are TRBV28 and TRBJ2-1; the match to TRBD2 covers 13 bases. Germline trimming cut 8 bases from V and 6 bases from J; bases unmatched to any gene: 10. The CDR3 contains 16 residues. Per the germline V gene, CDR1 is MDHEN and CDR2 is SYDVKM. CDR3 sequence (DNA): TGTGCCAGCTTGAGTTTGGGACTAGCGGGGACCAATGAGCAGTTCTTC. Translation gives CASLSLGLAGTNEQFF.

The chain joins TRBV12-3 or TRBV12-4 to TRBJ2-1; D gene uncertain. This CDR3 has 13 residues. V was cut by 7 bases and J by 11 bases, with 18 bases left in between. DNA for the CDR3: TGTGCCAGCACCTTGGTGGACGGAGTTAAGCAGTTCTTC. Protein product: CASTLVDGVKQFF.

The chain has TRBV27 and TRBJ2-1; a possible D gene is TRBD2 (6 bases). Germline V gives CDR1 MNHEY, CDR2 SMNVEV (reference sequence). CDR3 length: 14 amino acids. Trimming left V 0 bases short and J 8 bases short, with 11 bases between. The DNA of the CDR3 is TGTGCCAGCAGTTTATCGGTCGGGGGAGATGAGCAGTTCTTC. Translating it yields CASSLSVGGDEQFF.

The V call is TRBV12-3 or TRBV12-4, the J call TRBJ2-3; no clear D gene. The CDR3 totals 14 residues. V was pared by 10 bases and J by 2 bases, with 16 bases between. The CDR3 DNA reads TGTGCCAACAGACCCAGCGACCTCACAGATACGCAGTATTTT. Protein product: CANRPSDLTDTQYF.

This clonotype has a handful of counts. This chain connects TRBV5-4 to TRBJ2-1; 7 bases are shared with TRBD1. In germline, CDR1 is SGHNT, CDR2 YYREEE (reference sequence). The V segment lost 4 bases and the J segment 5 bases; nucleotides outside the gene matches: 12. CDR3 size: 16 residues. The CDR3 protein is CASSPYGMTGNNEQFF. The CDR3 DNA follows: TGTGCCAGCAGCCCGTACGGAATGACAGGGAACAATGAGCAGTTCTTC.

The chain is built from TRBV2 and TRBJ2-7; 7 bases align to TRBD1. Trimming removed 7 bases from V and 5 bases from J; junction bases left unmatched: 5. The CDR3 loop spans 12 amino acids. CDR1 is SNHLY and CDR2 is FYNNEI in the germline V gene. CDR3 nucleotides: TGTGCCAGCAAGGGGGCTGCGGACGAGCAGTACTTC. Protein: CASKGAADEQYF. Combining the CDR3 with reference TRBV2 and TRBJ2-7 gives the whole variable domain EPEVTQTPSHQVTQMGQEVILRCVPISNHLYFYWYRQILGQKVEFLVSFYNNEISEKSEIFDDQFSVERPDGSNFTLKIRSTKLEDSAMYFCASKGAADEQYFGPGTRLTVT.

CDR3 nucleotide sequence: TGTGCCAGCAGCTTAAATTCCGGACACACTGAAGCTTTCTTT. Its protein product is CASSLNSGHTEAFF. V usage is TRBV7-3 and J usage is TRBJ1-1; D is uncertain. CDR3 size: 14 residues. Germline values: CDR1 SGHTA, CDR2 FQGTGA. V lost 1 base and J lost 3, with 9 bases in between.

This clonotype was counted between two and nine times. The chain joins TRBV6-6 to TRBJ1-5; 8 bases line up with TRBD1. This CDR3 is built from 17 residues. Trimming took 2 bases from V and 2 from J; bases not matched to a gene: 8. Germline V gene lookup returns CDR1 MNHNY and CDR2 SVGAGI (reference sequence). CDR3 amino acids: CASSYPGQGGRNQPQHF. In DNA form, the CDR3 reads TGTGCCAGCAGTTACCCCGGACAGGGAGGTCGCAATCAGCCCCAGCATTTT.

The rearrangement joins TRBV20-1 to TRBJ1-2; D uncertain. Germline V CDR1 and CDR2: DFQATT, SNEGSKA (reference sequence). Trimming stripped 0 bases from V and 8 bases from J, with 22 bases between. The CDR3 has 16 amino acids. CDR3 nucleotide sequence: TGCAGTGCTAGAGAATATCTGGCAGGTCCTATGGCGGGCTACACCTTC. Protein sequence: CSAREYLAGPMAGYTF.

This clonotype was found a few times. V and J are TRBV5-6 and TRBJ1-1; a possible D gene is TRBD1 (5 bases). The CDR3 is made up of 15 amino acids. The germline V and J ends were trimmed by 0 bases and 4 bases, with 13 bases remaining between them. In germline, CDR1 is SGHDT, CDR2 YYEEEE. The CDR3 coding sequence is TGTGCCAGCAGCTTGGCGCCCGGAGGGGCCACTGAAGCTTTCTTT. Its protein product is CASSLAPGGATEAFF.

This clonotype has a handful of counts. This chain joins TRBV29-1 and TRBJ1-5; D ambiguous. This CDR3 spans 13 amino acids. Per germline, CDR1 SQVTM and CDR2 ANQGSEA. V shed 3 bases and J shed 6 bases, with 12 bases lying between them. This CDR3 is CSVDGEEGQPQHF. The CDR3 DNA is TGCAGCGTTGACGGTGAGGAGGGTCAGCCCCAGCATTTT.

This clonotype occurred a few times. V and J are TRBV27 and TRBJ2-1, with 13 bases fitting TRBD2. Trimming removed 7 bases from V and 5 bases from J; junction bases left unmatched: 8. This CDR3 is built from 16 residues. The germline V gene encodes CDR1 MNHEY and CDR2 SMNVEV (reference sequence). The CDR3 is CASIFTSGGVNNEQFF. In DNA, the CDR3 is TGTGCCAGCATTTTTACTAGCGGGGGGGTGAACAATGAGCAGTTCTTC.

The genes are TRBV4-1 and TRBJ1-1, with no clear D. Trimming took off 0 bases at V and 0 bases at J, with 8 bases between the two ends. The CDR3 is made up of 15 amino acids. Germline CDR1 and CDR2: MGHRA and YSYEKL. As DNA, the CDR3 is TGCGCCAGCAGCCAAGATGGCAGTATGAACACTGAAGCTTTCTTT. It translates to CASSQDGSMNTEAFF.

V usage is TRBV19 and J usage is TRBJ2-3; TRBD2 is a possible D gene (6 bases). The CDR3 totals 14 residues. The V and J ends lost 4 bases and 2 bases respectively, with 10 bases between them. Germline loops: CDR1 LNHDA, CDR2 SQIVND (reference sequence). DNA of the CDR3: TGTGCCAGTAGTAAGGACTATTCCACAGATACGCAGTATTTT. Encoded protein: CASSKDYSTDTQYF.

The V gene is TRBV29-1, the J gene TRBJ2-7; D perhaps matches TRBD2 (5 bases). Germline loops: CDR1 SQVTM, CDR2 ANQGSEA. Between the trimmed V and J ends, which lost 0 bases and 0 bases, there was a span of 9 bases. This CDR3 contains 14 residues. CDR3 region: CSVEDQGSSYEQYV. CDR3 nucleotide sequence: TGCAGCGTTGAAGATCAAGGGAGCTCCTACGAGCAGTACGTC.

A note on this clonotype: A clone one base away is much larger, so this may be a read error. This sequence joins TRBV7-4 and TRBJ1-1; D call uncertain. V lost 3 bases to trimming and J lost 6 bases, with 14 bases between them. The V gene's germline CDR1 is SGHVT and CDR2 SQSDAQ. This CDR3 spans 14 amino acids. CDR3 residues: CASSFESPGAEAFF. CDR3 DNA: TGTGCCAGCAGCTTCGAGTCCCCCGGGGCTGAAGCTTTCTTT. Looking up the rest from reference TRBV7-4 and TRBJ1-1 gives the full variable domain: GAGVSQSPRYKVAKRGRDVALRCDSISGHVTLYWYRQTLGQGSEVLTYSQSDAQRDKSGRPSGRFSAERPERSVSTLKIQRTEQGDSAVYLCASSFESPGAEAFFGQGTRLTVV.

This clonotype has just a few counts. The chain joins TRBV19 to TRBJ2-7, with a tentative D call TRBD1 (6 bases). Deletions cut 5 bases from V and 2 bases from J, with 13 bases between. This CDR3 spans 14 amino acids. The V gene's germline CDR1 is LNHDA and CDR2 SQIVND (reference sequence). The DNA of the CDR3 is TGTGCCAGTAGTGGGGAGACAGGTCCCTACGAGCAGTACTTC. It yields the protein CASSGETGPYEQYF.

This clonotype was observed at least ten times. The V call is TRBV7-9, the J call TRBJ2-2, with D perhaps TRBD2 (5 bases). The CDR3 contains 17 residues. Trimming left V 2 bases short and J 7 bases short, with 20 bases between. CDR1 is SEHNR, CDR2 FQNEAQ, per germline (reference sequence). CDR3 nucleotides: TGTGCCAGCAGCTTACTATCCGACCAAAGGAGGTTCGGGGAGCTGTTTTTT. Translation: CASSLLSDQRRFGELFF.

Many counts were recorded for this clonotype. The V and J genes are TRBV4-1 and TRBJ2-1; TRBD1 might be the D (6 bases). CDR1 is MGHRA and CDR2 is YSYEKL in the germline V gene. Trimming took 0 bases from V and 4 from J, leaving 10 bases between them. The CDR3 consists of 15 residues. The CDR3 spells CASSQEAGDYNEQFF. Here the CDR3 DNA reads TGCGCCAGCAGCCAAGAAGCAGGGGATTACAATGAGCAGTTCTTC.

This chain connects TRBV19 to TRBJ2-1; D is perhaps TRBD2 (5 bases). This CDR3 has 15 residues. Germline V gives CDR1 LNHDA, CDR2 SQIVND (reference sequence). Deletions cut 1 base from V and 0 bases from J, with 7 bases between. CDR3: CASSIGTFSYNEQFF. DNA for the CDR3: TGTGCCAGTAGTATAGGGACTTTCTCCTACAATGAGCAGTTCTTC.

This chain connects TRBV5-5 to TRBJ2-5; D ambiguous. V lost 4 bases to trimming and J lost 2 bases, with 15 bases between them. Germline CDR1 and CDR2: SGHKS and YYEKEE (reference sequence). This CDR3 comprises 15 residues. CDR3 sequence (DNA): TGTGCCAGCAGCCCGAACCTGAAAGCTCAAGAGACCCAGTACTTC. Translated: CASSPNLKAQETQYF. The variable domain in full, completed from reference TRBV5-5 and TRBJ2-5, reads DAGVTQSPTHLIKTRGQQVTLRCSPISGHKSVSWYQQVLGQGPQFIFQYYEKEERGRGNFPDRFSARQFPNYSSELNVNALLLGDSALYLCASSPNLKAQETQYFGPGTRLLVL.

This clonotype was recorded a few times. The chain uses TRBV15 and TRBJ1-2; D is uncertain. Between the trimmed V and J ends, which lost 5 bases and 5 bases, there was a span of 15 bases. CDR3 size: 14 residues. The V gene's germline CDR1 is LNHNV and CDR2 YYDKDF (reference sequence). The CDR3 reads CATSLDRAAYGYTF. CDR3 bases: TGTGCCACCAGCCTGGACCGTGCCGCATATGGCTACACCTTC.

This sequence joins TRBV7-3 and TRBJ2-2; D gene uncertain. V lost 4 bases and J 7 bases, leaving 7 bases between the germline ends. CDR3 length: 12 residues. CDR1 SGHTA and CDR2 FQGTGA come from the germline V gene. The CDR3 loop is CASSYTGGELFF. CDR3 nucleotides: TGTGCCAGCAGCTATACTGGCGGGGAGCTGTTTTTT.

In this sample, this clonotype turned up many times. The chain recombines TRBV7-8 with TRBJ2-7, with 7 positions matching TRBD2. V shed 1 base, J shed 7 bases, and the junction held 7 bases outside the gene matches. Germline V lookup: CDR1 SGHVS, CDR2 FQNEAQ. The CDR3 is made up of 14 amino acids. Here the CDR3 reads CASSLGAGGREQYV. DNA of the CDR3: TGTGCCAGCAGCTTAGGAGCCGGGGGGAGGGAGCAGTACGTC.

This clonotype was seen a handful of times. Here the CDR3 DNA reads TGCAGTGCTAGAGATCTGATACACTCGGACTCCTACGAGCAGTACTTC. Translated, it gives CSARDLIHSDSYEQYF. The chain links TRBV20-1 to TRBJ2-7; no clear D. The V end was cut by 0 bases, the J end by 0 bases, with 15 bases between. The CDR3 totals 16 residues. Germline-derived CDR1 and CDR2 are DFQATT and SNEGSKA (reference sequence).